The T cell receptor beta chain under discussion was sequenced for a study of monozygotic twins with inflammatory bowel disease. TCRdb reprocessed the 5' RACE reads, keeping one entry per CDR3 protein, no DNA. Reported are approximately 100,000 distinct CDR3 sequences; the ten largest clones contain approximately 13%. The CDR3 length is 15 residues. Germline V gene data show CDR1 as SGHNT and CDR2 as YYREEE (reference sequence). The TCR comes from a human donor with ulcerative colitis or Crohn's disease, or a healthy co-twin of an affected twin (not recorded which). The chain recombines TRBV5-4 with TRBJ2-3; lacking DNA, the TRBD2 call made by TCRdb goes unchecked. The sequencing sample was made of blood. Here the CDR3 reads CASSLGQRGGDTQYF.